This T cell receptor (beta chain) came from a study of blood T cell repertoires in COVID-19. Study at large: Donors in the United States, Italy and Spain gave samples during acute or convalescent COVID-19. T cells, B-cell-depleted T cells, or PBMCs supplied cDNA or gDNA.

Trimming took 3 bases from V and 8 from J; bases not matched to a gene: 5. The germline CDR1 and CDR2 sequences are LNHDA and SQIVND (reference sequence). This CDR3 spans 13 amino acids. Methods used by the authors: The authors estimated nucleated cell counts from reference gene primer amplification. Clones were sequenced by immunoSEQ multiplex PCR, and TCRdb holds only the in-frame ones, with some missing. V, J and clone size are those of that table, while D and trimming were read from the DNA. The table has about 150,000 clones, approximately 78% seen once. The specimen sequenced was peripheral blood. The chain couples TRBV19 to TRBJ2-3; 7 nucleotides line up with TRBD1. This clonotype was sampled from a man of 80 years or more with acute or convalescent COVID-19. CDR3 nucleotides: TGTGCCAGTAGTATGGACAGGCGAGGTACGCAGTATTTT. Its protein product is CASSMDRRGTQYF. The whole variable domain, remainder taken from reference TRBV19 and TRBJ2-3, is DGGITQSPKYLFRKEGQNVTLSCEQNLNHDAMYWYRQDPGQGLRLIYYSQIVNDFQKGDIAEGYSVSREKKESFPLTVTSAQKNPTAFYLCASSMDRRGTQYFGPGTRLTVL.